This TCR beta chain was obtained from a study of T cell responses to AZD1222 COVID-19 vaccine. TCRdb's table, derived via immunoSEQ multiplex PCR, lists solely in-frame clones and lacks some. The table has over 140,000 clones, roughly 90% seen once. The TCR was taken from an adult in good health. The sample was peripheral blood, taken on day 0 of AZD1222 vaccination.

The CDR3 sequence: CASSALDTPGGGTQYF. The CDR3 DNA is TGTGCCAGCTCGGCCTTGGACACGCCGGGTGGAGGGACCCAGTACTTC. This chain joins TRBV18 and TRBJ2-5, with D possibly called TRBD1 or TRBD2 (5 bases each). In germline, CDR1 is KGHSH, CDR2 LQKENI. With 6 bases removed from V and 7 bases from J, the gap between germline ends came to 24 bases. CDR3 size: 16 residues.